This T cell receptor beta chain came from a study of blood T cell repertoires in COVID-19. Study summary: Material from acute and convalescent COVID-19 was sourced from the United States, Italy and Spain. In each case, the material was cDNA or gDNA derived from T cells, B-cell-depleted T cells, or PBMCs.

This clone was counted ten times or more. Original analysis: Nucleated cell number was recorded as an estimate derived from reference gene primer amplification. TCRdb's copy holds only in-frame clones and misses some; the assay was immunoSEQ multiplex PCR. That table supplies the V and J calls and clone size; D and trimming were determined from the DNA. The sample includes 130,000 to 150,000 clones, roughly 79% of them seen just once. With V trimmed by 3 bases and J by 1 base, 5 bases remained unmatched. CDR1 is SGDLS and CDR2 is YYNGEE in the germline V gene. The CDR3 consists of 15 residues. The sequenced material came from peripheral blood. This TCR derives from a man in his fifties or sixties with active or convalescent COVID-19. V is TRBV9 and J is TRBJ2-7; 9 bases line up with TRBD2. The CDR3 sequence is CASSAQAGGSYEQYF. CDR3 nucleotides: TGTGCCAGCAGCGCCCAAGCGGGAGGTTCCTACGAGCAGTACTTC. Based on the CDR3 plus reference TRBV9 and TRBJ2-7, the full variable domain is DSGVTQTPKHLITATGQRVTLRCSPRSGDLSVYWYQQSLDQGLQFLIQYYNGEERAKGNILERFSAQQFPDLHSELNLSSLELGDSALYFCASSAQAGGSYEQYFGPGTRLTVT.